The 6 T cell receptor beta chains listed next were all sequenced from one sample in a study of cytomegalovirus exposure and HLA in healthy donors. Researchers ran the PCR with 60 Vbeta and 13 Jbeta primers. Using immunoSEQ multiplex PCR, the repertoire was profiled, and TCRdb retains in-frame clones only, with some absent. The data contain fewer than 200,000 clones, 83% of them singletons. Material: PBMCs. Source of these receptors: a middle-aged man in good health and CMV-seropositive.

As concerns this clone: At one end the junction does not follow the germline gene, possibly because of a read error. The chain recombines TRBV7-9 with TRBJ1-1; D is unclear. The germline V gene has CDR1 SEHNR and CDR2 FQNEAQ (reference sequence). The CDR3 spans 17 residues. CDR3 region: CASSLAGGSKFRIRAFF. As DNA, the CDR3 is TGTGCCAGCAGCCTAGCTGGTGGGAGCAAATTCCGGATTCGGGCTTTCTTT.

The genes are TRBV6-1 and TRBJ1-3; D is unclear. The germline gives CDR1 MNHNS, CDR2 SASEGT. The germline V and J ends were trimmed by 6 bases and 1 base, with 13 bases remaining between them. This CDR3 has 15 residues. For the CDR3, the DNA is TGTGCCAGCAGCCCAAGTCTTACATCTGGAAACACCATATATTTT. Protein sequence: CASSPSLTSGNTIYF.

The CDR3 nucleotides are TGTGCCAGCAGCGCCAGGGTTATATGGGACGAGCAGTACTTC. It yields the protein CASSARVIWDEQYF. V gene TRBV11-2 combines with J gene TRBJ2-7, with D possibly matching TRBD1 (5 bases). Germline CDR1 and CDR2: SGHAT and FQNNGV. With 5 bases removed from V and 5 bases from J, the gap between germline ends came to 16 bases. This CDR3 has 14 residues.

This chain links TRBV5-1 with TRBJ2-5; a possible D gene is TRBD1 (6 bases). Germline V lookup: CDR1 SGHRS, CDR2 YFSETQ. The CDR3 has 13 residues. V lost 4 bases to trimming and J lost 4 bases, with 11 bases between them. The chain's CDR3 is CASSAQGPETQYF. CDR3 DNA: TGCGCCAGCAGCGCCCAGGGGCCAGAGACCCAGTACTTC.

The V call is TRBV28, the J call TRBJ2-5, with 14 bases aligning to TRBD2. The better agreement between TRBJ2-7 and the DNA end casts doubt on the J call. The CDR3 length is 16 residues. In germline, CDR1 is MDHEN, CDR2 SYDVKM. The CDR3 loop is CASSLVTSGRVYEQYF. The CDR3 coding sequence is TGTGCCAGCAGTTTAGTGACTAGCGGGAGGGTCTACGAGCAGTACTTC.

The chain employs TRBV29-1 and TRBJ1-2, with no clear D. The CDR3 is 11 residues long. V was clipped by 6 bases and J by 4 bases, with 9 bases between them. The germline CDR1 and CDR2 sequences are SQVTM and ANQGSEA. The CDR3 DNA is TGCAGCGTGGCACAGAGCTATGGCTACACCTTC. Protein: CSVAQSYGYTF. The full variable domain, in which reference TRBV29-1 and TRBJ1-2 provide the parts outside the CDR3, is SAVISQKPSRDICQRGTSLTIQCQVDSQVTMMFWYRQQPGQSLTLIATANQGSEATYESGFVIDKFPISRPNLTFSTLTVSNMSPEDSSIYLCSVAQSYGYTFGSGTRLTVV.